This T cell receptor beta chain is drawn from a study of T cells after yellow fever vaccination. Study-wide results and limits: High-abundance clonotypes from the bulk population could contaminate FACS-sorted repertoires. After the booster, 96% of CD4 and more than 85% of CD8 primary-response clones were re-detected.

TCRdb used MiXCR to reprocess the 5' RACE reads, holding one entry per CDR3 protein. The repertoire holds about 130,000 distinct CDR3 sequences, with about 7.4% as singletons. The CDR3 consists of 15 residues. Trimming left V 6 bases short and J 4 bases short, with 15 bases between. This clonotype was seen ten or more times. The antigen is undetermined. The source material was CD4+ T cells sorted from PBMCs, sampled 10 days after the first yellow fever vaccination. The source is a man aged 18 to 29 who received the YFV17D yellow fever vaccine. The chain is built from TRBV12-3 or TRBV12-4 and TRBJ2-2; D is undetermined. CDR3 coding DNA: TGTGCCAGCAGCCTAAGGTCGTCAGGCACCGGGGAGCTGTTTTTT. Protein: CASSLRSSGTGELFF.